Sequencing of this T cell receptor (beta chain) was carried out in a study of blood T cell repertoires in COVID-19. Across the study: Both acute and convalescent COVID-19 samples were obtained from the United States, Italy and Spain. Sample material is recorded as cDNA or gDNA derived from T cells, B-cell-depleted T cells, or PBMCs.

Authors' methods: Counts of nucleated cells, estimated from reference gene primer amplification, were obtained. Produced via immunoSEQ multiplex PCR; TCRdb's table is partial and in-frame only. Clone size and the V and J calls come from that table; the DNA yielded D and trimming. Of approximately 99,000 clones listed, around 83% are singletons. This clone is a singleton in its sample. Germline V lookup: CDR1 LNHDA, CDR2 SQIVND (reference sequence). Unmatched junction bases numbered 1, after V lost 6 bases and J lost 3 bases. The CDR3 contains 14 residues. Material: peripheral blood. The chain employs TRBV19 and TRBJ1-3; 11 nucleotides match TRBD1. This clonotype originated in a woman in her seventies with acute or convalescent COVID-19. CDR3 loop: CASRGQGDGNTIYF. CDR3 nucleotide sequence: TGTGCCAGTAGGGGACAGGGGGATGGAAACACCATATATTTT.